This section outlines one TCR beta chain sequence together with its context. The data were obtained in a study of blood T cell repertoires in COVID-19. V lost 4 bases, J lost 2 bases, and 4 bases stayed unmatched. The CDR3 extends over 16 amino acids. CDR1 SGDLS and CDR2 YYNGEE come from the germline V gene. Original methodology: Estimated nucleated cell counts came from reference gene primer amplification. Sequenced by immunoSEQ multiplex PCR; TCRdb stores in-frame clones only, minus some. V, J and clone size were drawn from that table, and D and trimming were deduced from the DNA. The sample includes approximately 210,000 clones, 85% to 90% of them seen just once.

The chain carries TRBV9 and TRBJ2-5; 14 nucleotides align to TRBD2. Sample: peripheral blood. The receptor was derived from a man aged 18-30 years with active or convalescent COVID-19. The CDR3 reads CASSIGTSGGQETQYF. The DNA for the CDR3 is TGTGCCAGCAGCATCGGGACTAGCGGGGGTCAAGAGACCCAGTACTTC.